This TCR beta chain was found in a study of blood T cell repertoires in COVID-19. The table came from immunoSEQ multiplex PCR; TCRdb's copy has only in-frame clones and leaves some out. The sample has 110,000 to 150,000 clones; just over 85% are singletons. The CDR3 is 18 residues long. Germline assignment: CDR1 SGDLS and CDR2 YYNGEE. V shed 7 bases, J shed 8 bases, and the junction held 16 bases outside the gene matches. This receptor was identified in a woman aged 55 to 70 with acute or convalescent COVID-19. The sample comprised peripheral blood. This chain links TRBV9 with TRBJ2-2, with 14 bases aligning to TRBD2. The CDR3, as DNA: TGTGCCAGCGCCGGAGAAGCGACTAGCGGGGGGGTCGGTGGGGAGCTGTTTTTT. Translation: CASAGEATSGGVGGELFF.